This TCR beta chain emerged from a study of CD8 T cells in Susac syndrome. The V gene lost 3 bases and the J gene lost 3 bases, with 5 bases spanning the gap. This CDR3 is built from 13 residues. The germline CDR1 and CDR2 sequences are SGHTA and FQGTGA. Reverse transcription of about 0.45 to 1 ug RNA was carried out with random hexamers. TCRdb used MiXCR to reprocess the immunoSEQ multiplex PCR reads, holding one entry per CDR3 protein. The sample carries 200,000 or so distinct CDR3 sequences, more than 90% recorded once. This TCR came from a human donor with multiple sclerosis. The chain links TRBV7-3 to TRBJ2-2, with D unresolved. Sequenced input: CD4+ T cells from PBMCs. The CDR3 coding sequence is TGTGCCAGCAGCTTTCCAGACACCGGGGAGCTGTTTTTT. It specifies CASSFPDTGELFF.